The 21 T cell receptor beta chains listed next were all sequenced from one sample in a study of T cell responses to AZD1222 COVID-19 vaccine. This table comes from immunoSEQ multiplex PCR, and its TCRdb copy is limited to in-frame clones, with some not included. The sample holds roughly 83,000 clones, roughly 83% seen once. The starting material was peripheral blood, obtained on day 0 of AZD1222 vaccination. These TCRs come from an adult in good health.

This clone was counted between two and nine times. The chain is built from TRBV19 and TRBJ1-5, with a possible D match to TRBD1 (5 bases). The ends were cut back, 10 bases at V and 5 bases at J, with 18 bases in the middle. Per germline, CDR1 LNHDA and CDR2 SQIVND (reference sequence). There are 14 residues in the CDR3. In nucleotides, the CDR3 is TGTGCCACCCGGGAACCAAGCAGGGATCAGCCCCAGCATTTT. It specifies CATREPSRDQPQHF.

The V call is TRBV5-1, the J call TRBJ2-5; 11 positions match TRBD2. V lost 4 bases to trimming and J lost 4 bases; unmatched junction nucleotides: 6. The CDR3 is made up of 15 amino acids. The germline V gene has CDR1 SGHRS and CDR2 YFSETQ. In DNA form, the CDR3 reads TGCGCCAGCAGCGTTTCCGGGACTAGCGGAGAGACCCAGTACTTC. Its protein is CASSVSGTSGETQYF. Variable domain in full (rest from reference TRBV5-1 and TRBJ2-5): KAGVTQTPRYLIKTRGQQVTLSCSPISGHRSVSWYQQTPGQGLQFLFEYFSETQRNKGNFPGRFSGRQFSNSRSEMNVSTLELGDSALYLCASSVSGTSGETQYFGPGTRLLVL.

This clone was detected once. This rearrangement joins TRBV14 to TRBJ2-1; 12 bases map to TRBD1. V dropped 3 bases and J dropped 9; count of bases not matched to a gene: 6. Germline V gene lookup returns CDR1 SGHDN and CDR2 FVKESK. The CDR3 has 15 residues. The CDR3 reads CASSHRDRGRGEQFF. The CDR3 DNA is TGTGCCAGCAGCCACAGGGACAGGGGGCGAGGTGAGCAGTTCTTC. The entire variable domain, with the rest obtained from reference TRBV14 and TRBJ2-1, is as follows: EAGVTQFPSHSVIEKGQTVTLRCDPISGHDNLYWYRRVMGKEIKFLLHFVKESKQDESGMPNNRFLAERTGGTYSTLKVQPAELEDSGVYFCASSHRDRGRGEQFFGPGTRLTVL.

This clone was found once. This chain connects TRBV6-2 or TRBV6-3 to TRBJ2-7; D tentatively reads TRBD1 or TRBD2 (6 bases each). CDR3 size: 15 residues. V was cut by 6 bases and J by 2 bases, with 17 bases left in between. Germline lookup yields CDR1 MNHEY and CDR2 SVGEGT. The CDR3 sequence: CASSSLGGRTYEQYF. In DNA form, the CDR3 reads TGTGCCAGCAGCTCCCTCGGGGGCCGTACCTACGAGCAGTACTTC.

The gene calls are TRBV5-5 and TRBJ1-5, with a possible D match to TRBD1 (5 bases). Trimming took off 7 bases at V and 0 bases at J, with 14 bases between the two ends. The CDR3 totals 15 residues. The V gene's germline CDR1 is SGHKS and CDR2 YYEKEE (reference sequence). The CDR3 is CASPRGESSNQPQHF. Written as DNA, the CDR3 is TGTGCCAGCCCCCGGGGGGAAAGTAGCAATCAGCCCCAGCATTTT.

The rearrangement uses TRBV5-1 and TRBJ1-6; D is perhaps TRBD1 (6 bases). Trimming left V 5 bases short and J 6 bases short, with 18 bases between. From germline, CDR1 is SGHRS and CDR2 YFSETQ. The CDR3 loop spans 16 amino acids. The CDR3 here is CASSHGVQGPNSPLHF. CDR3 nucleotide sequence: TGCGCCAGCAGTCATGGGGTACAGGGTCCTAATTCACCCCTCCACTTT. The whole variable domain, remainder taken from reference TRBV5-1 and TRBJ1-6, is KAGVTQTPRYLIKTRGQQVTLSCSPISGHRSVSWYQQTPGQGLQFLFEYFSETQRNKGNFPGRFSGRQFSNSRSEMNVSTLELGDSALYLCASSHGVQGPNSPLHFGNGTRLTVT.

The chain is built from TRBV5-1 and TRBJ1-1; possible D gene TRBD1, 6 bases. V was shortened by 0 bases and J by 4 bases, with 10 bases between the two germline ends. The CDR3 is 14 residues long. The germline V gene encodes CDR1 SGHRS and CDR2 YFSETQ. The CDR3 bases are TGCGCCAGCAGCTTGGATACAGGGATCACTGAAGCTTTCTTT. Its protein product is CASSLDTGITEAFF.

V gene TRBV24-1 combines with J gene TRBJ2-2, with 9 bases fitting TRBD1. The junction had 4 bases not matched to a gene; V was cut back by 3 bases and J by 0 bases. This CDR3 has 17 residues. Germline loops: CDR1 KGHDR, CDR2 SFDVKD. In DNA form, the CDR3 reads TGTGCCACCAGTGATCCCGGGACAGGGCCGAACACCGGGGAGCTGTTTTTT. Its translation is CATSDPGTGPNTGELFF.

This chain uses TRBV7-2 with TRBJ2-7; D remains unclear. The germline V gene has CDR1 SGHTA and CDR2 FQGNSA. The CDR3 consists of 13 residues. V was trimmed by 0 bases and J by 6 bases, leaving 9 bases between them. The CDR3 sequence: CASSLATHGEQYF. DNA for the CDR3: TGTGCCAGCAGCTTAGCCACACATGGCGAGCAGTACTTC.

The chain carries TRBV3-1 (or the pseudogene TRBV3-2) and TRBJ2-1; 14 bases map to TRBD2. CDR1 is LGHDT, CDR2 YNNKEL, per germline (reference sequence). V lost 2 bases and J lost 7; bases outside the gene matches: 10. The CDR3 has 18 amino acids. The CDR3 coding sequence is TGTGCCAGCAGCCAACTTGGGACTAGCGGGAGAGAGGGGAATGAGCAGTTCTTC. Its protein is CASSQLGTSGREGNEQFF.

The table lists this clone with a count of one. V gene TRBV30 combines with J gene TRBJ2-3; TRBD2 aligns across 10 bases. Germline V gene lookup returns CDR1 GTSNPN and CDR2 SVGIG (reference sequence). The V gene end was trimmed by 3 bases and the J gene end by 4 bases; junction bases not matched to a gene: 7. The CDR3 is 15 residues long. CDR3 protein: CAWSLQRGGSDTQYF. DNA for the CDR3: TGTGCCTGGAGCTTGCAGCGGGGGGGATCAGATACGCAGTATTTT.

V gene TRBV7-8 combines with J gene TRBJ1-6; TRBD1 might be the D (6 bases). The CDR3 spans 12 residues. The V and J ends lost 5 bases and 15 bases respectively, with 14 bases between them. CDR1 is SGHVS, CDR2 FQNEAQ, per germline. The CDR3 DNA follows: TGTGCCAGCAGCCCAACGACAGGCGTCCTCCACTTT. This translates into CASSPTTGVLHF.

The rearrangement joins TRBV28 to TRBJ1-2; D is ambiguous. Germline-derived CDR1 and CDR2 are MDHEN and SYDVKM. There are 15 residues in the CDR3. Trimming shortened V by 5 bases and J by 6 bases, and 19 bases separated the two germline ends. Here the CDR3 reads CASSPRGVPRDGYTF. DNA for the CDR3: TGTGCCAGCAGTCCACGTGGGGTCCCTCGGGATGGCTACACCTTC.

This chain joins TRBV5-1 and TRBJ1-1; D unclear. This CDR3 comprises 14 residues. The germline gives CDR1 SGHRS, CDR2 YFSETQ. V was clipped by 5 bases and J by 0 bases, with 11 bases between them. The CDR3 bases are TGCGCCAGCAGGGCAGCCCGCATGAACACTGAAGCTTTCTTT. Its translation is CASRAARMNTEAFF.

The chain carries TRBV7-3 and TRBJ2-3, with TRBD1 as a possible D gene (5 bases). Trimming stripped 2 bases from V and 6 bases from J, with 12 bases between. The CDR3 contains 14 residues. Germline assignment: CDR1 SGHTA and CDR2 FQGTGA. CDR3 protein: CASSLVGAGDTQYF. The CDR3 DNA sequence: TGTGCCAGCAGCTTAGTAGGGGCCGGCGATACGCAGTATTTT.

This rearrangement joins TRBV5-1 to TRBJ2-3; maybe TRBD1 (6 bases). CDR1 is SGHRS, CDR2 YFSETQ, per germline. The V end lost 1 base, the J end lost 4 bases, and 13 bases lay between the germline ends. The CDR3 length is 15 residues. The CDR3 loop is CASSLNRQDPDTQYF. Written as DNA, the CDR3 is TGCGCCAGCAGCTTGAATAGACAGGATCCAGATACGCAGTATTTT.

This rearrangement joins TRBV2 to TRBJ2-5, with D perhaps given as TRBD1 or TRBD2 (5 bases each). Per germline, CDR1 SNHLY and CDR2 FYNNEI. The CDR3 covers 13 residues. V was trimmed by 7 bases and J by 5 bases, leaving 14 bases between them. The CDR3 nucleotides are TGTGCCAGCACCGCGTGGGACGTGGAGACCCAGTACTTC. This encodes CASTAWDVETQYF.

Only one count was recorded for this clone. The chain employs TRBV15 and TRBJ1-4; D is unclear. V lost 0 bases and J 0 bases, leaving 14 bases between the germline ends. The CDR3 totals 18 residues. CDR1 and CDR2 (germline): LNHNV, YYDKDF (reference sequence). The CDR3: CATSRDLGLFATNEKLFF. CDR3 nucleotides: TGTGCCACCAGCAGAGATCTAGGGCTTTTTGCAACTAATGAAAAACTGTTTTTT.

The rearrangement uses TRBV28 and TRBJ1-6; 9 bases align to TRBD1. J lost 13 bases, V lost 8 bases, and 12 bases had no gene match. Germline CDR1 is MDHEN and CDR2 is SYDVKM. CDR3 length equals 14 residues. The DNA of the CDR3 is TGTGCCAGCCTTGCGGGACAGGGTATTCTTCCCCTCCACTTT. Translating it yields CASLAGQGILPLHF. Full variable domain (missing parts from reference TRBV28 and TRBJ1-6): DVKVTQSSRYLVKRTGEKVFLECVQDMDHENMFWYRQDPGLGLRLIYFSYDVKMKEKGDIPEGYSVSREKKERFSLILESASTNQTSMYLCASLAGQGILPLHFGNGTRLTVT.

This clone has just a few counts. The CDR3 DNA reads as TGTGCCAGCAGTTCTCGGACAGGGGGGAATCAGCCCCAGCATTTT. Its translation: CASSSRTGGNQPQHF. The chain uses TRBV28 and TRBJ1-5, with 10 nucleotides matching TRBD1. Germline lookup yields CDR1 MDHEN and CDR2 SYDVKM. V lost 4 bases and J lost 4; bases outside the gene matches: 4. This CDR3 has 15 amino acids.

This clone occurred a few times. V and J are TRBV7-2 and TRBJ1-4; 8 bases match TRBD1. CDR3 length: 17 residues. V shed 5 bases and J 4 bases; nucleotides not matched to a gene: 12. Germline V gene lookup returns CDR1 SGHTA and CDR2 FQGNSA. The CDR3, as DNA: TGTGCCAGCAGCCCACCACCGTGGGGACAGGTTAATGAAAAACTGTTTTTT. This encodes CASSPPPWGQVNEKLFF.